This T cell receptor (beta chain) was recovered during a study of blood T cell repertoires in COVID-19. The overall study: COVID-19 samples, acute and convalescent, were from the United States, Italy and Spain.

TCRdb's table, derived via immunoSEQ multiplex PCR, lists solely in-frame clones and lacks some. The sample consists of 70,000 to 90,000 clones, 85% of them appearing once. During active infection, Seattle patients enrolled and were then monitored through disease. Germline CDR1 is SGHTA and CDR2 is FQGTGA. CDR3 length equals 17 residues. J lost 9 bases, V lost 5 bases, and 16 bases had no gene match. The receptor's source is a man aged 45-65 years with COVID-19, enrolled during active disease. The genes are TRBV7-3 and TRBJ2-1; 10 positions agree with TRBD2. The sequencing sample was made of peripheral blood. DNA for the CDR3: TGTGCCAGCAGCCCACCCGGGGCAGCGGGAGGGGACAGTGAGCAGTTCTTC. Translation gives CASSPPGAAGGDSEQFF.